This T cell receptor beta chain was observed in a study of T cells in Graves' hyperthyroidism and ophthalmopathy. Study-wide results and caveats: Most clonotypes expanded in thyroid above 0.001 were likewise present in blood.

As for this clonotype: Its target is unknown.

The source material, RNA transcripts, was used to amplify TCR beta CDR3 regions. In the first-round RT-PCR of the TCR CDR3, the HTBI primer set was used. TCRdb reprocessed the multiplex PCR reads with MiXCR, giving one entry per CDR3 protein. The sample yields hundreds of thousands of distinct CDR3 sequences, 30% to 40% seen once. The V and J ends lost 5 bases and 2 bases respectively, with 14 bases between them. Germline CDR1 reads SGHNT; CDR2 reads YYREEE (reference sequence). The CDR3 sequence is 14 residues long. Sequencing was performed on blood. V is TRBV5-4 and J is TRBJ2-7; D may be TRBD1 (6 bases). The TCR was taken from a woman aged 35 to 49 with Graves' hyperthyroidism. CDR3 nucleotide sequence: TGTGCCAGCAGTCCCCAGGGGACCCCCTACGAGCAGTACTTC. Its protein product is CASSPQGTPYEQYF. Using reference TRBV5-4 and TRBJ2-7 for the parts outside the CDR3, the full variable domain is ETGVTQSPTHLIKTRGQQVTLRCSSQSGHNTVSWYQQALGQGPQFIFQYYREEENGRGNFPPRFSGLQFPNYSSELNVNALELDDSALYLCASSPQGTPYEQYFGPGTRLTVT.